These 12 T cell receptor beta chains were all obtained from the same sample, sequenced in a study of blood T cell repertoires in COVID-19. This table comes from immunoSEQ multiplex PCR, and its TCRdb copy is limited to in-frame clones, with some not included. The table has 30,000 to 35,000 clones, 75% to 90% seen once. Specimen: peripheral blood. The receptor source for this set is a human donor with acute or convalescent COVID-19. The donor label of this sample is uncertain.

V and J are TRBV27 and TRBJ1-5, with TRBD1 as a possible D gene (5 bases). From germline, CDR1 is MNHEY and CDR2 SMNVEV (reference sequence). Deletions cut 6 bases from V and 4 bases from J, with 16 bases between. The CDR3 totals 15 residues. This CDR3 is CASSAWGDGNQPQHF. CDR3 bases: TGTGCCAGCAGCGCATGGGGGGACGGAAATCAGCCCCAGCATTTT.

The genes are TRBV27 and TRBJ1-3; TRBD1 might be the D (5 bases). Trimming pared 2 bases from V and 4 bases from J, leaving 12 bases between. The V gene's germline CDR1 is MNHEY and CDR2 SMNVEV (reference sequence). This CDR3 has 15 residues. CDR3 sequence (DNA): TGTGCCAGCAGTTTAGAAGCAGGGCTGGGAAACACCATATATTTT. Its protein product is CASSLEAGLGNTIYF.

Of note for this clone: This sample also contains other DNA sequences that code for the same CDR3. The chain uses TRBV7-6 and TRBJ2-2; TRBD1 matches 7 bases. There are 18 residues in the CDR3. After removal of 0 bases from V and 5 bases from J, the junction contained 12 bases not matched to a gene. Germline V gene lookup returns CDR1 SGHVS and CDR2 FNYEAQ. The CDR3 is CASSLAPVQTGQTGELFF. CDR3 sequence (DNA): TGTGCCAGCAGCTTAGCGCCGGTCCAGACAGGGCAAACCGGGGAGCTGTTTTTT. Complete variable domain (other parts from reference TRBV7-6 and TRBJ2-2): GAGVSQSPRYKVTKRGQDVALRCDPISGHVSLYWYRQALGQGPEFLTYFNYEAQQDKSGLPNDRFSAERPEGSISTLTIQRTEQRDSAMYRCASSLAPVQTGQTGELFFGEGSRLTVL.

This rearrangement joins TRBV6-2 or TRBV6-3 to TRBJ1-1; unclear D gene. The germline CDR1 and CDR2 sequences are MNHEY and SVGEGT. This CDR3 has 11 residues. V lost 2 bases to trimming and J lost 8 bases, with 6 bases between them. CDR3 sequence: CASSYAGEAFF. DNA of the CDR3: TGTGCCAGCAGTTACGCGGGGGAAGCTTTCTTT.

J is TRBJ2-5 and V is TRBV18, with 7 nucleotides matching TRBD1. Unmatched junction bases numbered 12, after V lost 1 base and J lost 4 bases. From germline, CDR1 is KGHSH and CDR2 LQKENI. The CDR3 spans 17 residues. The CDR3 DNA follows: TGTGCCAGCTCACCACTAGGGACAGTGATTTATAGAGAGACCCAGTACTTC. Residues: CASSPLGTVIYRETQYF.

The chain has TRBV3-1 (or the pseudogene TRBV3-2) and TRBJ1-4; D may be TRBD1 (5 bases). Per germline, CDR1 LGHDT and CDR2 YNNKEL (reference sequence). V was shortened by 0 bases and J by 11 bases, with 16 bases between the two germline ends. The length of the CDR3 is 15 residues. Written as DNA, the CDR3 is TGTGCCAGCAGCCAAGATGGAGCAGGGCTAGGGAAACTGTTTTTT. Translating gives CASSQDGAGLGKLFF.

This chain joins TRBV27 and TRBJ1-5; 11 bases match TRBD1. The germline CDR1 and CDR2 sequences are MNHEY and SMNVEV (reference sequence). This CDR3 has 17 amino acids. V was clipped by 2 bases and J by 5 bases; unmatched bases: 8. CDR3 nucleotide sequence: TGTGCCAGCAGTTTAAGAGTAGGACAGGGGGCGGATCAGCCCCAGCATTTT. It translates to CASSLRVGQGADQPQHF.

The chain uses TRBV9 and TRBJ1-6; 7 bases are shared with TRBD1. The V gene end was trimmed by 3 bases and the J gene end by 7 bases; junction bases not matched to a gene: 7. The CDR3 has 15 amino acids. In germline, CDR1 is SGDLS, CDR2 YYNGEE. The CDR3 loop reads CASSARQGENSPLHF. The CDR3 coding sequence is TGTGCCAGCAGCGCCAGACAGGGAGAGAATTCACCCCTCCACTTT.

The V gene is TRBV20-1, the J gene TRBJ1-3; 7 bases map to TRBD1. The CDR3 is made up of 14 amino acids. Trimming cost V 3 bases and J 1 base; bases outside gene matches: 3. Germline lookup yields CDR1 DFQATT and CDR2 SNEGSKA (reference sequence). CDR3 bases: TGCAGTGCTAGTCAGGGGGGATCTGGAAACACCATATATTTT. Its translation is CSASQGGSGNTIYF.

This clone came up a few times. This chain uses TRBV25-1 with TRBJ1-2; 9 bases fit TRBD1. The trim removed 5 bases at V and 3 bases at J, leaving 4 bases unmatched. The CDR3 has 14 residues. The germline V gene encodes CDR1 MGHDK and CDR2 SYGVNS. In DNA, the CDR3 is TGTGCCAGCAGTACGGGACAGGGCGACTATGGCTACACCTTC. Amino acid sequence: CASSTGQGDYGYTF.

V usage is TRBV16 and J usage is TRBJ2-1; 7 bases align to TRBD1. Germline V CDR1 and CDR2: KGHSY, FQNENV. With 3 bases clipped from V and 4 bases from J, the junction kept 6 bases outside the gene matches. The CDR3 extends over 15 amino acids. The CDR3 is CASSQGQGQYNEQFF. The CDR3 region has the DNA TGTGCCAGCAGCCAGGGTCAGGGACAGTACAATGAGCAGTTCTTC.

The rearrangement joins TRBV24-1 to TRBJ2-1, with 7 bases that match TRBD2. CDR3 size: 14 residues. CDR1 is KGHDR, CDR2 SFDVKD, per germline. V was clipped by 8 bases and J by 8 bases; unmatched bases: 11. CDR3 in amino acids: CATMGGGRAYEQFF. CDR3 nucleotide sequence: TGTGCCACCATGGGAGGAGGGAGGGCCTATGAGCAGTTCTTC.